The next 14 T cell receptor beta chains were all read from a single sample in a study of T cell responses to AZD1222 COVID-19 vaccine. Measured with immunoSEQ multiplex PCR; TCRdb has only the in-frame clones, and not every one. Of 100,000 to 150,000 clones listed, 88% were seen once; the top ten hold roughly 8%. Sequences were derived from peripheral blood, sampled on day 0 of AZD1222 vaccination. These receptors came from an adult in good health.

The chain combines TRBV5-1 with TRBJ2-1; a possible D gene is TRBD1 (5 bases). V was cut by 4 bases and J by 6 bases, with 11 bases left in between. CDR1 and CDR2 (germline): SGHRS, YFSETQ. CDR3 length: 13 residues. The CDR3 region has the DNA TGCGCCAGCAGCAGGCGACAGATCAATGAGCAGTTCTTC. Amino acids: CASSRRQINEQFF.

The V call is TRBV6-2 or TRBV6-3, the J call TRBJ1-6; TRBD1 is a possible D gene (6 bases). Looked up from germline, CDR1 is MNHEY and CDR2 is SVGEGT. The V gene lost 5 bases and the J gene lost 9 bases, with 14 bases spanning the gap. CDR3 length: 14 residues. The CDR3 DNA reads TGTGCCAGCAGTAGGGGACATGACGGTTCACCCCTCCACTTT. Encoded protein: CASSRGHDGSPLHF.

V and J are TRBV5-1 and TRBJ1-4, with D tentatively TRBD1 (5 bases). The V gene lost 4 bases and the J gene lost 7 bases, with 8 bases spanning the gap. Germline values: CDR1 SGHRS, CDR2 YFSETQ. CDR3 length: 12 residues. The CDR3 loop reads CASSPQGEKLFF. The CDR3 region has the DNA TGCGCCAGCAGCCCTCAGGGTGAAAAACTGTTTTTT.

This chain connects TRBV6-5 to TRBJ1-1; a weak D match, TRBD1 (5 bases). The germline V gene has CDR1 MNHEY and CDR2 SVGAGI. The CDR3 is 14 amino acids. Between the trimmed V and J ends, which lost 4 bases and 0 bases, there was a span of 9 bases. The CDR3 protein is CASSLGDLNTEAFF. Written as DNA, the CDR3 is TGTGCCAGCAGTTTAGGGGATTTGAACACTGAAGCTTTCTTT.

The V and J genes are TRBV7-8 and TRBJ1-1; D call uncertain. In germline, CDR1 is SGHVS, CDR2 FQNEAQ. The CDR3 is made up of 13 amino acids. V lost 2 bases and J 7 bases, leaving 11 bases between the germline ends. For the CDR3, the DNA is TGTGCCAGCAGCTTAATTCTCGAGGGTGAAGCTTTCTTT. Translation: CASSLILEGEAFF.

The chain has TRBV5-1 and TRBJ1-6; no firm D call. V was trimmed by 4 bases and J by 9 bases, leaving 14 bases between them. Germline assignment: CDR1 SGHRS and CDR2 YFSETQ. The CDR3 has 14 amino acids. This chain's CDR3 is CASSPGSSRSPLHF. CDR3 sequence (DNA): TGCGCCAGCAGCCCTGGATCCTCCCGTTCACCCCTCCACTTT.

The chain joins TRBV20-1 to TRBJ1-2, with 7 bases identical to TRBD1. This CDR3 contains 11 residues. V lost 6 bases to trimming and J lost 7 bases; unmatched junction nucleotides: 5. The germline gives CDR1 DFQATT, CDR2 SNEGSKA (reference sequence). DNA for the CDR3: TGCAGTGCGAGCCACAGGGGTGGCTACACCTTC. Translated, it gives CSASHRGGYTF.

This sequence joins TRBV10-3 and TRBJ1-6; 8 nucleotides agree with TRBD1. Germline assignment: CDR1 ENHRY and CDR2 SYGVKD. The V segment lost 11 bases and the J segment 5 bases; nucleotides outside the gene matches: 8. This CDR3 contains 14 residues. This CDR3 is CASSDREDNSPLHF. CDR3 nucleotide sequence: TGTGCCTCCTCGGACAGGGAGGATAATTCACCCCTCCACTTT.

CDR3 region: CASSVRDDYGYTF. CDR3 DNA sequence: TGTGCCAGCAGCGTAAGGGACGACTATGGCTACACCTTC. V is TRBV9 and J is TRBJ1-2; D is perhaps TRBD1 (5 bases). V shed 1 base and J shed 3 bases, with 7 bases lying between them. There are 13 residues in the CDR3. CDR1 and CDR2 from the germline V gene are SGDLS and YYNGEE.

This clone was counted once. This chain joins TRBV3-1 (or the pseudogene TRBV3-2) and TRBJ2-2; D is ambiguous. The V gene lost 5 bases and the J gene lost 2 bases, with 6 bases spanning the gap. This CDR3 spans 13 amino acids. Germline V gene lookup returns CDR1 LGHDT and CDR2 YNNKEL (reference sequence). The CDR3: CASSEFNTGELFF. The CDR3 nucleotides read TGTGCCAGCAGCGAATTTAACACCGGGGAGCTGTTTTTT.

The CDR3 protein is CSVRQLLNTEAFF. Written as DNA, the CDR3 is TGCAGCGTTAGACAGCTATTGAACACTGAAGCTTTCTTT. V and J are TRBV29-1 and TRBJ1-1; possibly TRBD1 for D (5 bases). The V and J ends lost 5 bases and 0 bases respectively, with 10 bases between them. This CDR3 spans 13 amino acids. Germline loops: CDR1 SQVTM, CDR2 ANQGSEA.

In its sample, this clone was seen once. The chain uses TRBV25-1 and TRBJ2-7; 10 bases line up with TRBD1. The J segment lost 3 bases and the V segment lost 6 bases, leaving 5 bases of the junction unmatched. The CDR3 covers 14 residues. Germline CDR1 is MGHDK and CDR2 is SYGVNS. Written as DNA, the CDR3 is TGTGCCAGCAGGAGCTGGGACAGGGGCTACGAGCAGTACTTC. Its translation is CASRSWDRGYEQYF.

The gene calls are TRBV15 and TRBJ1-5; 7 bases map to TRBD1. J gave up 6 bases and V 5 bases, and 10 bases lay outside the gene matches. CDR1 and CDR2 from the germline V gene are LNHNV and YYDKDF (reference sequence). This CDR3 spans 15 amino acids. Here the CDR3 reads CATSAVQGIAQPQHF. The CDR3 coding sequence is TGTGCCACCAGCGCCGTACAGGGGATAGCTCAGCCCCAGCATTTT.

The CDR3 loop reads CASSSGYELNYGYTF. Here the CDR3 DNA reads TGTGCCAGCAGCTCGGGATATGAGCTTAACTATGGCTACACCTTC. The chain recombines TRBV7-2 with TRBJ1-2; D is ambiguous. The V gene lost 4 bases and the J gene lost 1 base, with 13 bases spanning the gap. CDR1 and CDR2 from the germline V gene are SGHTA and FQGNSA. This CDR3 has 15 amino acids.